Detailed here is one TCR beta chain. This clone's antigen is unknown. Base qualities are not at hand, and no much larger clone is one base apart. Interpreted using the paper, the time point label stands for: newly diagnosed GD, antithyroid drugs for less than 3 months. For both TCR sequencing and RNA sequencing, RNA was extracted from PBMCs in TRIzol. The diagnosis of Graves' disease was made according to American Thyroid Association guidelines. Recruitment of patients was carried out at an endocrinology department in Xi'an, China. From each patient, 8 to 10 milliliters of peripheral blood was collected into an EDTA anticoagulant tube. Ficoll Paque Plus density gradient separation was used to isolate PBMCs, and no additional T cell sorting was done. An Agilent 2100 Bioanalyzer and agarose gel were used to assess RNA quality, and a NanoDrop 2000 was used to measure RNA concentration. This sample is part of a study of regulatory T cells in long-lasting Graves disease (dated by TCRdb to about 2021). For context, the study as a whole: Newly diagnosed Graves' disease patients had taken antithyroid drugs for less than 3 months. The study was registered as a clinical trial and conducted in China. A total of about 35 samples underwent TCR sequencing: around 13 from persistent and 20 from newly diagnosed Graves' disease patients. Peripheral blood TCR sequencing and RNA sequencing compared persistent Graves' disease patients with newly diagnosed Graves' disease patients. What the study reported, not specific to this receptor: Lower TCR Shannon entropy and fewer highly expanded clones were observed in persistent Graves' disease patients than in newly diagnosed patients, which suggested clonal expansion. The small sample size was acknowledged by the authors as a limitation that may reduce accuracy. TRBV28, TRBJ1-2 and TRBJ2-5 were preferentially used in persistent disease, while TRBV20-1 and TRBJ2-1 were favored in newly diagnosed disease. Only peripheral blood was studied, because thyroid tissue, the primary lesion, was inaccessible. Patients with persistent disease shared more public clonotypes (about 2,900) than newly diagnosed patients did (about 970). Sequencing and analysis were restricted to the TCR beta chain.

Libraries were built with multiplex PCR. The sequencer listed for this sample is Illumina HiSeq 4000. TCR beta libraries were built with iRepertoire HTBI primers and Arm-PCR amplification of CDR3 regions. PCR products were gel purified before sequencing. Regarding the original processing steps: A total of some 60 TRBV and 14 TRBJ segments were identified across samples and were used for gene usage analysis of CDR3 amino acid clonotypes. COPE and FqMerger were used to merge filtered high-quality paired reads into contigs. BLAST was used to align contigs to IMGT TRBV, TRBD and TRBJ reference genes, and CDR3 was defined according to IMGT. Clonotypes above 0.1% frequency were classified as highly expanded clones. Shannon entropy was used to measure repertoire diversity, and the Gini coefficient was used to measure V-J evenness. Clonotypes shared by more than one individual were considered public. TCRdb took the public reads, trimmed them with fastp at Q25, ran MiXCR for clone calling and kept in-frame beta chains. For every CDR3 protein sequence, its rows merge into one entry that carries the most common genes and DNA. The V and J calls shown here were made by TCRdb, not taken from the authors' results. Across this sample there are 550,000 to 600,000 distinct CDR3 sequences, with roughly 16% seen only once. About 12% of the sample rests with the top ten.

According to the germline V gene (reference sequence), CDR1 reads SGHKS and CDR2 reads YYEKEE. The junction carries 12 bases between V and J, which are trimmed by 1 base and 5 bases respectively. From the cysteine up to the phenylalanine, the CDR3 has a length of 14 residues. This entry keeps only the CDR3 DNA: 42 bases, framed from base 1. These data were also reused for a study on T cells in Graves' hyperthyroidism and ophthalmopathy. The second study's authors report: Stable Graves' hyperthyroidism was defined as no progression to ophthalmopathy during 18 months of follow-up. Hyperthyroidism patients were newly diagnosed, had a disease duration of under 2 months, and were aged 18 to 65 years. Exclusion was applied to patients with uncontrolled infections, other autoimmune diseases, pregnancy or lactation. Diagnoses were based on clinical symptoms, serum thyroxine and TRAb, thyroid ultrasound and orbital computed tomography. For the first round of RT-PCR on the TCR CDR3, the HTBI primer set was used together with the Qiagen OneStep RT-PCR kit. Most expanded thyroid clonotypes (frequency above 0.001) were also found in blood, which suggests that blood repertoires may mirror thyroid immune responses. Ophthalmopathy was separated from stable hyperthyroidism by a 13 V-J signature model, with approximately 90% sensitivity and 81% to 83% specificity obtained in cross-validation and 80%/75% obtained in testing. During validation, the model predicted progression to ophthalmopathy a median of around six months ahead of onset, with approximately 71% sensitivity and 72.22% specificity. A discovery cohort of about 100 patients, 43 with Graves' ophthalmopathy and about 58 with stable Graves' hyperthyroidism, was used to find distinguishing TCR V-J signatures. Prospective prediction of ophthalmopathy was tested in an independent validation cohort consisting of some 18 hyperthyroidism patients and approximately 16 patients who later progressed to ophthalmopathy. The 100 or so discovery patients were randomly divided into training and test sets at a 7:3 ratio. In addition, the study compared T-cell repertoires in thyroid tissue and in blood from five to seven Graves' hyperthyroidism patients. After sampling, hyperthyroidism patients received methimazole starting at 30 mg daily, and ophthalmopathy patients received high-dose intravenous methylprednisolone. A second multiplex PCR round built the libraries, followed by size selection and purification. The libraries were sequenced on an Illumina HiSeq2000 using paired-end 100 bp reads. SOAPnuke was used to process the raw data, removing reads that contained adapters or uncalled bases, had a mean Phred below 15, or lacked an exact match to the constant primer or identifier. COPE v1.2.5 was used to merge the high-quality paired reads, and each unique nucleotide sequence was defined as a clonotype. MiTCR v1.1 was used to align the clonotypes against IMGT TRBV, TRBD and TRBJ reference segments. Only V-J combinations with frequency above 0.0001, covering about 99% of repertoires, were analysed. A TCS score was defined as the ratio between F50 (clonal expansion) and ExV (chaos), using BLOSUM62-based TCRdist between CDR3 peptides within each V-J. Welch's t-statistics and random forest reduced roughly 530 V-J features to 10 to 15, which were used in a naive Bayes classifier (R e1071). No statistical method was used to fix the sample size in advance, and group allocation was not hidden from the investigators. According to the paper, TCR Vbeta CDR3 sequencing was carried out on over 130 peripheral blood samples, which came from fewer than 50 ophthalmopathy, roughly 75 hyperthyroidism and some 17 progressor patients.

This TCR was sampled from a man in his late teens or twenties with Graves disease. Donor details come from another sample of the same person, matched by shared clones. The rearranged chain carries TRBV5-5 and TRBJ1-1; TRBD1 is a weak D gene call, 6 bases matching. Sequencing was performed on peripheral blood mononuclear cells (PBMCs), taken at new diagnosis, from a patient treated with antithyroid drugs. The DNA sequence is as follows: TGTGCCAGCAGCTTGACGGGGGCGCTGACTGAAGCTTTCTTT. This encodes CASSLTGALTEAFF.